Following are 25 T cell receptor beta chains from one sample sequenced in a study of T cell responses to AZD1222 COVID-19 vaccine (dated by TCRdb to about 2021). Per the publication, the time point label means: baseline before first vaccination. Libraries were constructed by the immunoSEQ multiplex PCR assay. TCRdb took over this immuneACCESS table, retaining in-frame rearrangements with V and J assigned. Such tables are incomplete; in checked studies, under half of the missing clones stem from an unresolved V gene, and the remainder is unexplained. Present in this sample are around 77,000 clones, 75% to 90% of which were seen just once. The ten largest account for roughly 2.7% of the sample. This sample comprised peripheral blood, obtained on day 0 of AZD1222 vaccination. These receptors all stem from an adult in good health.

V usage is TRBV13 and J usage is TRBJ2-6; D is unclear. The CDR3 extends over 15 amino acids. The V gene's germline CDR1 is PRHDT and CDR2 FYEKMQ (reference sequence). Trimming took 5 bases from V and 5 from J, leaving 13 bases between them. CDR3 nucleotide sequence: TGTGCCAGCAGCCCTACAGTATCTCGGGCCAACGTCCTGACTTTC. Translated: CASSPTVSRANVLTF.

The V and J genes are TRBV7-8 and TRBJ1-5, with 10 positions matching TRBD1. The junction had 8 bases not matched to a gene; V was cut back by 2 bases and J by 4 bases. The CDR3 contains 17 residues. Germline CDR1 reads SGHVS; CDR2 reads FQNEAQ. CDR3 DNA: TGTGCCAGCAGCTTAAGGACAGGGGGTAGGACTAATCAGCCCCAGCATTTT. Amino acid sequence: CASSLRTGGRTNQPQHF. The entire variable domain, with the rest obtained from reference TRBV7-8 and TRBJ1-5, is as follows: GAGVSQSPRYKVAKRGQDVALRCDPISGHVSLFWYQQALGQGPEFLTYFQNEAQLDKSGLPSDRFFAERPEGSVSTLKIQRTQQEDSAVYLCASSLRTGGRTNQPQHFGDGTRLSIL.

V usage is TRBV19 and J usage is TRBJ1-5; TRBD1 aligns across 8 bases. The germline V gene has CDR1 LNHDA and CDR2 SQIVND (reference sequence). V lost 3 bases to trimming and J lost 5 bases; unmatched junction nucleotides: 3. CDR3 length equals 14 residues. The DNA of the CDR3 is TGTGCCAGTAGTATGGGGACAGGTTATCAGCCCCAGCATTTT. Translated: CASSMGTGYQPQHF. Full variable domain (outside the CDR3, taken from reference TRBV19 and TRBJ1-5): DGGITQSPKYLFRKEGQNVTLSCEQNLNHDAMYWYRQDPGQGLRLIYYSQIVNDFQKGDIAEGYSVSREKKESFPLTVTSAQKNPTAFYLCASSMGTGYQPQHFGDGTRLSIL.

The sample holds one count of this clone. The gene calls are TRBV19 and TRBJ2-6; D gene unclear. V lost 9 bases and J 0 bases, leaving 6 bases between the germline ends. Germline V gives CDR1 LNHDA, CDR2 SQIVND (reference sequence). This CDR3 is built from 13 residues. The CDR3 reads CASTNSGANVLTF. In DNA, the CDR3 is TGTGCCAGCACTAACTCTGGGGCCAACGTCCTGACTTTC.

CDR3 region: CASRTQGARSYEQYF. DNA for the CDR3: TGTGCCAGCAGGACTCAGGGGGCGCGGTCCTACGAGCAGTACTTC. The chain has TRBV27 and TRBJ2-7; the match to TRBD1 covers 8 bases. The length of the CDR3 is 15 residues. CDR1 and CDR2 from the germline V gene are MNHEY and SMNVEV (reference sequence). Germline trimming cut 6 bases from V and 1 base from J; bases unmatched to any gene: 8.

V gene TRBV15 combines with J gene TRBJ1-5; D is ambiguous. This CDR3 has 14 amino acids. Looked up from germline, CDR1 is LNHNV and CDR2 is YYDKDF (reference sequence). V dropped 9 bases and J dropped 0 bases, with 12 bases sitting between them. CDR3 in amino acids: CATSVIYSNQPQHF. CDR3 DNA: TGTGCCACTTCAGTGATTTATAGCAATCAGCCCCAGCATTTT.

The chain combines TRBV11-1 with TRBJ1-2; 9 bases are a match to TRBD1. This CDR3 has 15 amino acids. Germline-derived CDR1 and CDR2 are SGHAT and FQDESV (reference sequence). The V gene end was trimmed by 5 bases and the J gene end by 8 bases; junction bases not matched to a gene: 12. CDR3 in amino acids: CASSAAYRGHGGYTF. The CDR3 DNA reads TGTGCCAGCAGCGCAGCATACAGGGGGCACGGCGGCTACACCTTC.

The chain links TRBV3-1 (or the pseudogene TRBV3-2) to TRBJ1-6; D may be TRBD1 (6 bases). This CDR3 is built from 14 residues. Deletions cut 5 bases from V and 5 bases from J, with 10 bases between. Germline CDR1 LGHDT, CDR2 YNNKEL (reference sequence). The CDR3 DNA follows: TGTGCCAGCAGCGTCACAGGGAATAATTCACCCCTCCACTTT. It codes for CASSVTGNNSPLHF.

The chain couples TRBV30 to TRBJ2-3, with TRBD2 matching 8 bases. The length of the CDR3 is 14 residues. CDR1 is GTSNPN, CDR2 SVGIG, per germline (reference sequence). J gave up 5 bases and V 4 bases, and 8 bases lay outside the gene matches. The CDR3 protein is CAWTNGGAGDTQYF. CDR3 in DNA: TGTGCCTGGACAAACGGGGGGGCGGGAGATACGCAGTATTTT. The complete variable domain, with remaining parts taken from reference TRBV30 and TRBJ2-3, reads SQTIHQWPATLVQPVGSPLSLECTVEGTSNPNLYWYRQAAGRGLQLLFYSVGIGQISSEVPQNLSASRPQDRQFILSSKKLLLSDSGFYLCAWTNGGAGDTQYFGPGTRLTVL.

The CDR3: CASSRETILSGNTIYF. The DNA for the CDR3 is TGTGCCAGCAGCCGGGAAACCATTCTCTCTGGAAACACCATATATTTT. The rearrangement links TRBV7-9 to TRBJ1-3; no clear D. Looked up from germline, CDR1 is SEHNR and CDR2 is FQNEAQ (reference sequence). The CDR3 sequence is 16 residues long. V was pared by 5 bases and J by 0 bases, with 14 bases between.

This clone appeared once. The CDR3 DNA reads as TGTGCCAGCCACAGGGCTCCTAATGAAAAACTGTTTTTT. Translated, it gives CASHRAPNEKLFF. The rearrangement uses TRBV6-5 and TRBJ1-4, with D perhaps TRBD1 (6 bases). Germline V gene lookup returns CDR1 MNHEY and CDR2 SVGAGI. V was clipped by 8 bases and J by 3 bases, with 10 bases between them. The CDR3 has 13 residues.

CDR3 coding DNA: TGTGCCAGCAGCCAAAAAAGGACAGGGCAGCCCCAGCATTTT. Translating gives CASSQKRTGQPQHF. This chain joins TRBV3-1 (or the pseudogene TRBV3-2) and TRBJ1-5; 8 nucleotides match TRBD1. J lost 7 bases, V lost 2 bases, and 4 bases had no gene match. The CDR3 has 14 amino acids. Germline lookup yields CDR1 LGHDT and CDR2 YNNKEL (reference sequence).

The CDR3 loop reads CSARTATEQYF. In DNA form, the CDR3 reads TGCAGTGCTAGGACAGCGACCGAGCAGTACTTC. This chain uses TRBV20-1 with TRBJ2-7; possible D gene TRBD1, 5 bases. The V gene lost 3 bases and the J gene lost 6 bases, with 9 bases spanning the gap. Looked up from germline, CDR1 is DFQATT and CDR2 is SNEGSKA (reference sequence). The CDR3 contains 11 residues.

The J gene is TRBJ1-1, the V gene TRBV18; the D gene is possibly TRBD1 (5 bases). V lost 0 bases to trimming and J lost 4 bases, with 21 bases between them. This CDR3 is built from 18 residues. CDR1 and CDR2 from the germline V gene are KGHSH and LQKENI. CDR3 DNA: TGTGCCAGCTCACCACCTGTGTCAGGGTCCCTAAGGGTCACTGAAGCTTTCTTT. Translation gives CASSPPVSGSLRVTEAFF.

V is TRBV19 and J is TRBJ1-1, with D hard to call. Looked up from germline, CDR1 is LNHDA and CDR2 is SQIVND (reference sequence). CDR3 size: 13 residues. V gave up 4 bases and J gave up 0 bases, with 6 bases separating them. In nucleotides, the CDR3 is TGTGCCAGTAGTAGCGGAGTGAACACTGAAGCTTTCTTT. Translating it yields CASSSGVNTEAFF.

The chain carries TRBV6-1 and TRBJ2-7; 16 bases map to TRBD2. V gave up 4 bases and J gave up 7 bases; unmatched junction bases: 7. The CDR3 totals 16 residues. Germline CDR1 is MNHNS and CDR2 is SASEGT. CDR3 residues: CASSAPGLAGGREQYF. The CDR3 bases are TGTGCCAGCAGTGCCCCGGGACTAGCGGGGGGGAGGGAGCAGTACTTC.

The chain joins TRBV4-3 to TRBJ2-3; tentatively, D is TRBD1 (5 bases). Looked up from germline, CDR1 is LGHNA and CDR2 is YSLEER. V lost 4 bases and J lost 15, with 14 bases in between. The CDR3 contains 11 residues. The CDR3 DNA is TGCGCCAGCAGCCGTTCGACAGAAGTCTATTTT. This codes for CASSRSTEVYF.

The V and J genes are TRBV18 and TRBJ1-5; 10 bases match TRBD1. Germline V gene lookup returns CDR1 KGHSH and CDR2 LQKENI. This CDR3 region has 16 residues. Losses at the gene ends were 4 bases for V and 6 bases for J; bases not matched to a gene: 9. This chain's CDR3 is CASSQSTGGVSQPQHF. The CDR3 coding sequence is TGTGCCAGCTCACAATCGACAGGGGGCGTAAGTCAGCCCCAGCATTTT.

CDR3: CAWSVIDTEAFF. DNA of the CDR3: TGTGCCTGGAGTGTGATTGACACTGAAGCTTTCTTT. The rearrangement uses TRBV30 and TRBJ1-1, with D hard to call. The CDR3 covers 12 residues. The germline V and J ends were trimmed by 0 bases and 3 bases, with 5 bases remaining between them. Germline CDR1 reads GTSNPN; CDR2 reads SVGIG (reference sequence).

This chain links TRBV18 with TRBJ2-3; 8 bases agree with TRBD2. Germline CDR1 is KGHSH and CDR2 is LQKENI. V trimming: 2 bases; J trimming: 3 bases; junction bases outside the gene matches: 7. This CDR3 spans 16 amino acids. The CDR3 loop is CASSPGRGALTDTQYF. The CDR3 region has the DNA TGTGCCAGCTCACCAGGGCGGGGGGCGTTGACAGATACGCAGTATTTT.

The chain is built from TRBV6-6 and TRBJ1-5; D may be TRBD1 (6 bases). In germline, CDR1 is MNHNY, CDR2 SVGAGI (reference sequence). The CDR3 consists of 14 residues. With 5 bases removed from V and 0 bases from J, the gap between germline ends came to 8 bases. The CDR3 here is CASSTGLSNQPQHF. The DNA for the CDR3 is TGTGCCAGCAGTACAGGGCTTAGCAATCAGCCCCAGCATTTT.

This clone occurred a few times. The CDR3 bases are TGCGCCAGCAGCCGGCTGGCCAGCCTGGGAGAGCAGTACTTC. This translates into CASSRLASLGEQYF. This chain uses TRBV5-1 with TRBJ2-7; D not resolved. This CDR3 has 14 amino acids. Between the trimmed V and J ends, which lost 4 bases and 7 bases, there was a span of 18 bases. Germline CDR1 is SGHRS and CDR2 is YFSETQ.

This sequence joins TRBV2 and TRBJ2-6; the match to TRBD1 covers 7 bases. With 6 bases clipped from V and 0 bases from J, the junction kept 5 bases outside the gene matches. The CDR3 covers 16 residues. Germline V CDR1 and CDR2: SNHLY, FYNNEI. The DNA for the CDR3 is TGTGCCAGCAGCCGGGACAGACACTCTGGGGCCAACGTCCTGACTTTC. Its translation: CASSRDRHSGANVLTF. Together with reference TRBV2 and TRBJ2-6, the CDR3 gives the full variable domain: EPEVTQTPSHQVTQMGQEVILRCVPISNHLYFYWYRQILGQKVEFLVSFYNNEISEKSEIFDDQFSVERPDGSNFTLKIRSTKLEDSAMYFCASSRDRHSGANVLTFGAGSRLTVL.

The chain links TRBV11-3 to TRBJ1-6, with a tentative D call TRBD1 (5 bases). CDR3 size: 14 residues. The germline gives CDR1 SGHNT, CDR2 YENEEA. V dropped 4 bases and J dropped 6 bases, with 10 bases sitting between them. The chain's CDR3 is CASSSGTVNSPLHF. In DNA form, the CDR3 reads TGTGCCAGCAGCTCCGGGACGGTTAATTCACCCCTCCACTTT.

The DNA of the CDR3 is TGTGCCAGCAGAAGGGGGGGGTCTGGAAACACCATATATTTT. Its translation: CASRRGGSGNTIYF. The V gene is TRBV7-2, the J gene TRBJ1-3, with D perhaps matching TRBD1 (6 bases). The CDR3 extends over 14 amino acids. Trimming stripped 6 bases from V and 1 base from J, with 10 bases between. Germline assignment: CDR1 SGHTA and CDR2 FQGNSA.